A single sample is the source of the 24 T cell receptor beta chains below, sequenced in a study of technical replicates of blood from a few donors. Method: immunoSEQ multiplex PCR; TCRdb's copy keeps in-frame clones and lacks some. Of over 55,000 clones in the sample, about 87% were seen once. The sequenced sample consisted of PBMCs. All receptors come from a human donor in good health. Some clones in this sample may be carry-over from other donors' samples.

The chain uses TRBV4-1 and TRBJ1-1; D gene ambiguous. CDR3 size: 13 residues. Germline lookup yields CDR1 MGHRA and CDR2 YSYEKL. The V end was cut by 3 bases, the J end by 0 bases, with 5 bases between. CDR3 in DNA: TGCGCCAGCAGCCAGGGCGTGAACACTGAAGCTTTCTTT. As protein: CASSQGVNTEAFF.

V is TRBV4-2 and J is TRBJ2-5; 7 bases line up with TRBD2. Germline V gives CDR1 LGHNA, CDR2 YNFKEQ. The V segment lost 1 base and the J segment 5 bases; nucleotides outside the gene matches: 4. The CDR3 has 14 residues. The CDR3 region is CASSQGQGGETQYF. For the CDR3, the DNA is TGTGCCAGCAGCCAAGGCCAGGGAGGGGAGACCCAGTACTTC.

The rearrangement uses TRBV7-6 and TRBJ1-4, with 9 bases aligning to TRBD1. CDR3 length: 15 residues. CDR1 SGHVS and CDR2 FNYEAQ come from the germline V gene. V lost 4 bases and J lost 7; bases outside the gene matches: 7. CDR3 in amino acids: CASSSTGGGGEKLFF. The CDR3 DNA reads TGTGCCAGCAGCTCGACAGGGGGTGGGGGTGAAAAACTGTTTTTT.

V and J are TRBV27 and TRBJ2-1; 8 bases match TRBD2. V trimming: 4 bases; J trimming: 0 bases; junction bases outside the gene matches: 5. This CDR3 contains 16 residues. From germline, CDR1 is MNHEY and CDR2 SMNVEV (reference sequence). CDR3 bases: TGTGCCAGCAGTTCCGAGCGGGAGAGCTCCTACAATGAGCAGTTCTTC. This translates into CASSSERESSYNEQFF.

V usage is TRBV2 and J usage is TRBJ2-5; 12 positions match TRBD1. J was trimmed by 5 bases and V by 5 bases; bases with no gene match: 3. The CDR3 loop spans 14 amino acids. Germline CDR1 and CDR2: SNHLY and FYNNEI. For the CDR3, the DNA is TGTGCCAGCAGTTGGGACAGGGGGCAGGAGACCCAGTACTTC. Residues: CASSWDRGQETQYF. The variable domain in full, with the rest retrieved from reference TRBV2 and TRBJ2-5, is EPEVTQTPSHQVTQMGQEVILRCVPISNHLYFYWYRQILGQKVEFLVSFYNNEISEKSEIFDDQFSVERPDGSNFTLKIRSTKLEDSAMYFCASSWDRGQETQYFGPGTRLLVL.

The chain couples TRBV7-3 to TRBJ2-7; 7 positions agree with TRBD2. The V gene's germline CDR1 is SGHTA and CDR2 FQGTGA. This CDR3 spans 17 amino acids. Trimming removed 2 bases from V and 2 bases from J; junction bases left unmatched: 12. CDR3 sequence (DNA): TGTGCCAGCAGCTTATTTGGGGTGGGGGACTATCCCTACGAGCAGTACTTC. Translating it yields CASSLFGVGDYPYEQYF.

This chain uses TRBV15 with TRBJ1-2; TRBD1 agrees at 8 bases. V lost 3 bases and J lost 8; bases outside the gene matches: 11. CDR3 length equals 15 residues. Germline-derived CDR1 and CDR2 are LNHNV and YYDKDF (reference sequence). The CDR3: CATSSALAGGGGYTF. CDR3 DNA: TGTGCCACCAGCAGCGCACTGGCAGGGGGCGGGGGCTACACCTTC.

The CDR3 nucleotides read TGTGCCAGTAGTTTCGGGGGGCCCTACAATGAGCAGTTCTTC. Translated, it gives CASSFGGPYNEQFF. The V gene is TRBV19, the J gene TRBJ2-1, with a possible D match to TRBD2 (7 bases). Trimming removed 5 bases at V and 2 bases at J, with 10 bases between. Germline loops: CDR1 LNHDA, CDR2 SQIVND (reference sequence). This CDR3 contains 14 residues.

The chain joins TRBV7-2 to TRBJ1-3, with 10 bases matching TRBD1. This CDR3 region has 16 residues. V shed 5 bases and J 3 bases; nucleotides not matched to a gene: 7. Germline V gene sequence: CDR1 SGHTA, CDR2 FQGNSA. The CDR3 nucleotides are TGTGCCAGCAGCCCGACAGGGGGCATTGTTGGAAACACCATATATTTT. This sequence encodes CASSPTGGIVGNTIYF.

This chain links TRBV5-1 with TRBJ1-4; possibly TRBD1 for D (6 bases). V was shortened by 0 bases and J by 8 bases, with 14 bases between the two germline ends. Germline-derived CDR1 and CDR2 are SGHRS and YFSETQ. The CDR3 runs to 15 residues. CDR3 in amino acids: CASSLETGRGEKLFF. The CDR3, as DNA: TGCGCCAGCAGCTTGGAGACAGGTCGAGGGGAAAAACTGTTTTTT.

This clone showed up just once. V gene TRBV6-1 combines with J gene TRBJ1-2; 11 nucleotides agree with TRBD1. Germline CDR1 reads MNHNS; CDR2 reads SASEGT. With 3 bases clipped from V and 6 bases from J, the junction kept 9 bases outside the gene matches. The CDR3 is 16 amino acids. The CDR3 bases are TGTGCCAGCAGTGACAGTTGGACAGGGGGCCGGGATGGCTACACCTTC. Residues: CASSDSWTGGRDGYTF.

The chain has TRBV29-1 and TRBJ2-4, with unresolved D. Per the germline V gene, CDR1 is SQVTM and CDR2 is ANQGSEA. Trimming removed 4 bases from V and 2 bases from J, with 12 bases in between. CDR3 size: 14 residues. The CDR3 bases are TGCAGCGTTGGTGATACACTAACCAAAAACATTCAGTACTTC. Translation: CSVGDTLTKNIQYF. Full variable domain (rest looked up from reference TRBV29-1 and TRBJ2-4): SAVISQKPSRDICQRGTSLTIQCQVDSQVTMMFWYRQQPGQSLTLIATANQGSEATYESGFVIDKFPISRPNLTFSTLTVSNMSPEDSSIYLCSVGDTLTKNIQYFGAGTRLSVL.

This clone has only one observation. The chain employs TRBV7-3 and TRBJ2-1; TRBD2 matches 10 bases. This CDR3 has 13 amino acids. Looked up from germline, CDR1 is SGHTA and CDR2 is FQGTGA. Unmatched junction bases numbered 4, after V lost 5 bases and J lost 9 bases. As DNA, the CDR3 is TGTGCCAGCAGCCCAACTAGCGGGACTGAGCAGTTCTTC. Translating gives CASSPTSGTEQFF. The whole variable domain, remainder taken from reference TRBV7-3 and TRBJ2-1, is GAGVSQTPSNKVTEKGKYVELRCDPISGHTALYWYRQSLGQGPEFLIYFQGTGAADDSGLPNDRFFAVRPEGSVSTLKIQRTERGDSAVYLCASSPTSGTEQFFGPGTRLTVL.

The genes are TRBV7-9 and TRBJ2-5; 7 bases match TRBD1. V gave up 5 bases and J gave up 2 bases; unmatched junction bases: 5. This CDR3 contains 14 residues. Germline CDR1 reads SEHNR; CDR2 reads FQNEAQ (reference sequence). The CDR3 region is CASSHTTGQETQYF. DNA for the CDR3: TGTGCCAGCAGCCATACGACAGGGCAAGAGACCCAGTACTTC.

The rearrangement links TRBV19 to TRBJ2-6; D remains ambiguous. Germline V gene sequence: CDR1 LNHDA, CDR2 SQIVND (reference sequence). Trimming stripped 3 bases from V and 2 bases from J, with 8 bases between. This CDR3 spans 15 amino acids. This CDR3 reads CASSIEFPGANVLTF. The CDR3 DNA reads TGTGCCAGTAGTATTGAGTTCCCTGGGGCCAACGTCCTGACTTTC.

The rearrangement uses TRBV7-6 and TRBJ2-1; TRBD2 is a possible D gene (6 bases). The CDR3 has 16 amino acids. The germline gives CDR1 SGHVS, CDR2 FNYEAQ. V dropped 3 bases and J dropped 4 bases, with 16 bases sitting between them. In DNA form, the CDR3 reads TGTGCCAGCAGCTTTAGGGACCGGGAGTTGTACAATGAGCAGTTCTTC. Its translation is CASSFRDRELYNEQFF.

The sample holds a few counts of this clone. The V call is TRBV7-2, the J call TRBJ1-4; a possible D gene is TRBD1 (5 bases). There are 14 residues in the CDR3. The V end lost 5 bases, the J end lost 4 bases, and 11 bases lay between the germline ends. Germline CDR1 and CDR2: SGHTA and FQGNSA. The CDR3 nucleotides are TGTGCCAGCAGCCGGGGGTCCTATAATGAAAAACTGTTTTTT. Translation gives CASSRGSYNEKLFF.

The CDR3, as DNA: TGTGCCAGCTCACCAGGGCAGAACAATGAGCAGTTCTTC. This encodes CASSPGQNNEQFF. The chain has TRBV18 and TRBJ2-1; D call uncertain. CDR1 is KGHSH, CDR2 LQKENI, per germline. This CDR3 comprises 13 residues. Trimming left V 2 bases short and J 5 bases short, with 7 bases between.

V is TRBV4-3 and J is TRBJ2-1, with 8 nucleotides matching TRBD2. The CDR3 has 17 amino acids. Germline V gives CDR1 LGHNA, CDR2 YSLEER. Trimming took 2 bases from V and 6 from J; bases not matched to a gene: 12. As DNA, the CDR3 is TGCGCCAGCAGCCAAAGGGACTTCAGGGCGGGGGGCAATGAGCAGTTCTTC. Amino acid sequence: CASSQRDFRAGGNEQFF.

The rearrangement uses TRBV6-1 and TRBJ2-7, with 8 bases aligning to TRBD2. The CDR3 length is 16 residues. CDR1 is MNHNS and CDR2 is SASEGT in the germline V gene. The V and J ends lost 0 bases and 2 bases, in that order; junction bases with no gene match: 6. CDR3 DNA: TGTGCCAGCAGTGAAGCGATACGGGGGGGACCCTACGAGCAGTACTTC. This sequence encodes CASSEAIRGGPYEQYF.

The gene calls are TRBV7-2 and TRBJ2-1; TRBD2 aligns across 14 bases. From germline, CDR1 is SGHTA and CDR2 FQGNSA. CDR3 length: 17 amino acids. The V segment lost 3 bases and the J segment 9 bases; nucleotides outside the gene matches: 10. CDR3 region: CASSLGTSGSKGGEQFF. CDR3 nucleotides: TGTGCCAGCAGCTTGGGGACTAGCGGGAGTAAAGGGGGTGAGCAGTTCTTC.

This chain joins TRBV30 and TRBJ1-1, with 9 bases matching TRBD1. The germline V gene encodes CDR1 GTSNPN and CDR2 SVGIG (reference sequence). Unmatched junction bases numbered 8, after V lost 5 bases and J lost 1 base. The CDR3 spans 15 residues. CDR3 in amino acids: CAWGTGLTGNTEAFF. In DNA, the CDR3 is TGTGCCTGGGGGACAGGGTTAACCGGGAACACTGAAGCTTTCTTT.

The CDR3 sequence is CASKDSHSGNTIYF. CDR3 sequence (DNA): TGTGCCAGCAAGGACAGCCACTCTGGAAACACCATATATTTT. The gene calls are TRBV19 and TRBJ1-3, with TRBD1 as a possible D gene (6 bases). The V gene's germline CDR1 is LNHDA and CDR2 SQIVND (reference sequence). The CDR3 has 14 amino acids. V lost 9 bases to trimming and J lost 0 bases, with 12 bases between them. The variable domain in full, with the rest retrieved from reference TRBV19 and TRBJ1-3, is DGGITQSPKYLFRKEGQNVTLSCEQNLNHDAMYWYRQDPGQGLRLIYYSQIVNDFQKGDIAEGYSVSREKKESFPLTVTSAQKNPTAFYLCASKDSHSGNTIYFGEGSWLTVV.

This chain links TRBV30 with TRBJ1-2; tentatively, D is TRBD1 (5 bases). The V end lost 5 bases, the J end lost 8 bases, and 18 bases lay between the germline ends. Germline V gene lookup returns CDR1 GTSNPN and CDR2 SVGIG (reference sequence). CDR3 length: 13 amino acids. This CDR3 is CAWAQGAVGGYTF. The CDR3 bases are TGTGCCTGGGCCCAAGGGGCAGTGGGAGGCTACACCTTC.